These T cell receptor beta chains were read from a single sample in a study of cytomegalovirus exposure and HLA in healthy donors. The protocol was immunoSEQ multiplex PCR, while the TCRdb copy is restricted to in-frame clones and leaves out a portion. The table shows about 190,000 clones, with roughly 90% occurring only once. Specimen: PBMCs. These receptors were taken from a boy aged 2 to 9 in good health and CMV-seronegative. The CDR3 runs from the conserved cysteine through the conserved F or W. Fields, in order: D gene, J gene, V gene, clone size, CDR3 DNA, CDR3 protein. D genes are given only for firm matches. Clone size is shown for a subset of rows, as once, few, many or a class of expanded clone.

TRBD1 TRBJ2-7 TRBV19 NA TGTGCCAGCGGGTGGGGACAGACCTACGAGCAGTACTTC CASGWGQTYEQYF
NA TRBJ1-1 TRBV4-1 NA TGCGCCAGCAGCCAAGTTGGCGGAAACACTGAAGCTTTCTTT CASSQVGGNTEAFF
TRBD1 TRBJ2-5 TRBV30 NA TGTGCCTGGAGCATCTCCGGGACAGGGGGTAAGACCCAGTACTTC CAWSISGTGGKTQYF
NA TRBJ1-5 TRBV30 few TGTGCCTGGAGCACAGATACTCATCAGCCCCAGCATTTT CAWSTDTHQPQHF
NA TRBJ2-7 TRBV28 NA TGTGCCAGCAGTCCTAGGATGTCCACGGAGCAGTACTTC CASSPRMSTEQYF
TRBD2 TRBJ2-4 TRBV9 NA TGTGCCAGCAGCGTAGGGGCGGGGGTCGGCAAAAACATTCAGTACTTC CASSVGAGVGKNIQYF
NA TRBJ2-1 TRBV5-1 NA TGCGCCAGCACCTTGGACGGGGGGCTTAATGAGCAGTTCTTC CASTLDGGLNEQFF
TRBD1 TRBJ2-7 TRBV27 NA TGTGCCAGCAGGTCTAGAGGGGGACAGGGGACTTACGAGCAGTACTTC CASRSRGGQGTYEQYF
NA TRBJ2-3 TRBV30 NA TGTGCCTGGGGACAAGTTGATACGCAGTATTTT CAWGQVDTQYF
TRBD1 TRBJ1-1 TRBV11-2 NA TGTGCCAGCAGCTTAGAAAACAGGGGGCGGCATAAAGCTTTCTTT CASSLENRGRHKAFF
NA TRBJ1-6 TRBV5-1 NA TGCGCCAGCAGCGAGGACTCCGGAAATTCACCCCTCCACTTT CASSEDSGNSPLHF
NA TRBJ2-7 TRBV7-7 once TGTGCCAGCAGCTGTGACAGGAGGAGCGAGCAGTACTTC CASSCDRRSEQYF
NA TRBJ1-6 TRBV19 NA TGTGCCAGTAAAAGCCTGCTCCTCGGGGGTTCACCCCTCCACTTT CASKSLLLGGSPLHF
NA TRBJ2-2 TRBV27 NA TGTGCCAGCAGTTTATCACTCGTTGGGCTAGCCGGCGGGGAGCTGTTTTTT CASSLSLVGLAGGELFF
NA TRBJ1-1 TRBV4-1 NA TGCGCCAGCAGCCAAGTTACAGAAAACACTGAAGCTTTCTTT CASSQVTENTEAFF
NA TRBJ1-5 TRBV27 NA TGTGCCAGCAGAGGGGGTGACGATCAGCCCCAGCATTTT CASRGGDDQPQHF
TRBD2 TRBJ2-1 TRBV5-1 NA TGCGCCAGCAGCTGGGCAAGCGGGAGGAATGAGCAGTTCTTC CASSWASGRNEQFF
NA TRBJ2-5 TRBV9 NA TGTGCCAGCAGCCATTCTAACGCGTACCAAGAGACCCAGTACTTC CASSHSNAYQETQYF
TRBD1 TRBJ2-1 TRBV11-1 NA TGTGCCAGCAGCCAAGGACAGGGGTTCTACAATGAGCAGTTCTTC CASSQGQGFYNEQFF
NA TRBJ2-5 TRBV7-3 NA TGTGCCAGCAGCTTAAGGGCGTCAGGGCCTGACCGAATGCTCCAAGAGACCCAGTACTTC CASSLRASGPDRMLQETQYF
TRBD1 TRBJ1-2 TRBV25-1 NA TGTGCCAGCAGTCCGACAGGGTCGGGCTATGGCTACACCTTC CASSPTGSGYGYTF
NA TRBJ1-5 TRBV28 NA TGTGCCAGCAGTTTATGTTGGAGATGTTATAGCAATCAGCCCCAGCATTTT CASSLCWRCYSNQPQHF
TRBD1 TRBJ2-3 TRBV5-1 NA TGCGCCAGCAGCTTCAGCAGACAGGGCCCCACAGATACGCAGTATTTT CASSFSRQGPTDTQYF
NA TRBJ2-7 TRBV7-9 NA TGTGCCAGCAACCCCATCCCTCGGAGGATCCCTGGCCGCGAGCAGTACTTC CASNPIPRRIPGREQYF
TRBD2 TRBJ2-3 TRBV5-4 NA TGTGCCAGCAGCTTGGGAGACGGGACTAGCGGGGGGAAATACACAGATACGCAGTATTTT CASSLGDGTSGGKYTDTQYF
NA TRBJ1-3 TRBV6-1 NA TGTGCCAGCAATCAAGGAAACACCATATATTTT CASNQGNTIYF
TRBD1 TRBJ1-4 TRBV5-4 NA TGTGCCACCACTGGACAGGGAGTTGCAAAACTGTTTTTT CATTGQGVAKLFF
NA TRBJ1-1 TRBV2 NA TGTGCCAGCAGTGAACGGACAGCGAACACTGAAGCTTTCTTT CASSERTANTEAFF
TRBD2 TRBJ2-2 TRBV10-1 NA TGCGCGACGGCGGGGGGCACCGGGGAGCTGTTTTTT CATAGGTGELFF
NA TRBJ1-1 TRBV2 NA TGTGCCAGCAGCGACACCCGAGGGATGCGCACTGAAGCTTTCTTT CASSDTRGMRTEAFF
NA TRBJ1-5 TRBV28 NA TGTGCCAGCCAAACCCAAACCGGGGGGCTTCAGCCCCAGCATTTT CASQTQTGGLQPQHF
TRBD1 TRBJ2-5 TRBV7-9 NA TGTGCCAGCAGCTTAGGAGGGGGCTCAGAGACCCAGTACTTC CASSLGGGSETQYF
TRBD1 TRBJ1-2 TRBV6-5 NA TGTGCCAGCACCAGGGGGACCTCCCTCAACTATGGCTACACCTTC CASTRGTSLNYGYTF
NA TRBJ2-7 TRBV18 NA TGTGCCAGCTCACGAGGAGCTCGCGGCTACGAGCAGTACTTC CASSRGARGYEQYF
TRBD2 TRBJ2-1 TRBV6-5 NA TGTGCCAGCAGGGGCGGGGGGGCAAAGTTCTTC CASRGGGAKFF
TRBD1 TRBJ2-2 TRBV7-9 NA TGTTCCAGCAGTTCTGGGACAGGCAACACCGGGGAGCTGTTTTTT CSSSSGTGNTGELFF
TRBD2 TRBJ2-2 TRBV5-1 once TGCGCCAGCAGTCCTCTAGCGGGAGAGGCCGGGGAGCTGTTTTTT CASSPLAGEAGELFF
NA TRBJ2-5 TRBV28 NA TGTGCCAGCAGTTTAATCAGCCAAGAGACCCAGTACTTC CASSLISQETQYF
TRBD1 TRBJ1-6 TRBV15 once TGTGCCACCAGCAGAGATCCCAGGGGGCTCCGGAACTCCTATAATTCACCCCTCCACTTT CATSRDPRGLRNSYNSPLHF
TRBD2 TRBJ2-2 TRBV5-1 NA TGCGCCAGCAGCCCGGCGGTTGGACTAGTCTCCGGGGAGCTGTTTTTT CASSPAVGLVSGELFF
NA TRBJ1-1 TRBV28 NA TGTGCCAGCAGTCCGCCTGGAGGACCCAGTGAAGCTTTCTTT CASSPPGGPSEAFF
TRBD2 TRBJ2-1 TRBV7-8 NA TGTGCCAGCAGCGCGAGACGGGGGGGCCGATACAATGAGCAGTTCTTC CASSARRGGRYNEQFF
TRBD1 TRBJ1-2 TRBV27 once TGTGCCAGCAGTTTATTACAGGGGGTAGGCTACACCTTC CASSLLQGVGYTF
NA TRBJ2-3 TRBV5-1 NA TGCGCCAGCAGATTCGGAGGTGGCACAGATACGCAGTATTTT CASRFGGGTDTQYF
NA TRBJ1-4 TRBV5-1 NA TGCGCCAGCAGCTTGGCCGGGAGTAATAATGAAAAACTGTTTTTT CASSLAGSNNEKLFF